The T cell receptor (beta chain) described here comes from a study of shared clonotypes between healthy human individuals. Study details: Samples came from two female and a few male donors aged 18 to 49.

Germline-derived CDR1 and CDR2 are KGHSH and LQKENI. The V gene lost 0 bases and the J gene lost 8 bases, with 9 bases spanning the gap. This CDR3 is built from 13 residues. This clone was found once. The data were produced by immunoSEQ multiplex PCR, yet TCRdb's version contains in-frame clones alone and is incomplete. The sample lists approximately 2,000,000 clones; roughly 90% were seen once. V is TRBV18 and J is TRBJ2-3; D perhaps matches TRBD2 (5 bases). Sequenced material: naive CD4+ T cells from PBMCs. Subset reported: CD45RA+ positively selected. The origin of this receptor is a man in his late teens or twenties in good health. Some clones in this sample may be carry-over from other donors' samples. The CDR3 loop reads CASSPPYEGTQYF. The DNA of the CDR3 is TGTGCCAGCTCACCACCGTATGAGGGTACGCAGTATTTT.